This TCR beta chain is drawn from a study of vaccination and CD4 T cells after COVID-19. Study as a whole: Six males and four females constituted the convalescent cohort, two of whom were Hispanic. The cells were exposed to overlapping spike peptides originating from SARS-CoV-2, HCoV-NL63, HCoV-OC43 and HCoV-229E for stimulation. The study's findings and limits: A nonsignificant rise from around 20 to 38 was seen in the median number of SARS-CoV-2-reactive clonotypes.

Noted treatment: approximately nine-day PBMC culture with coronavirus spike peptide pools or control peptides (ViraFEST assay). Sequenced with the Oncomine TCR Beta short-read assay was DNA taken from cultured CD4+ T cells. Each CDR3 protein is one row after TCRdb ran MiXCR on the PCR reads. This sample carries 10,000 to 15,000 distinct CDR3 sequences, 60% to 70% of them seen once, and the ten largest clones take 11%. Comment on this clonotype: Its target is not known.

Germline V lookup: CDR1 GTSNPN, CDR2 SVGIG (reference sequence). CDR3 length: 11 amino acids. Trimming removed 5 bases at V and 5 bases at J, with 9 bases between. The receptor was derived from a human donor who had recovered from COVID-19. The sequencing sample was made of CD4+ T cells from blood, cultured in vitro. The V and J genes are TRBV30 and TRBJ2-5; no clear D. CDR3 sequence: CAWGREETQYF. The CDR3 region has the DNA TGTGCCTGGGGCCGAGAGGAGACCCAGTACTTC.